This T cell receptor (beta chain) was retrieved from a study of monozygotic twins with inflammatory bowel disease (dated by TCRdb to between 2018 and 2020). Background on the whole study: In total, 28 monozygotic twin pairs made up the full study: 19 Danish pairs, all IBD-discordant, plus nine German pairs, of which four were IBD-concordant and five were IBD-discordant. The search for disease-associated traits relied mainly on comparing IBD patients with their genetically identical healthy co-twins within discordant pairs. Each individual had, on average, about 151 000 unique TCRalpha sequences and 181 000 unique TCRbeta sequences available for analysis. General findings and caveats noted by the study authors: IBD patients shared fewer clonotypes with other individuals than healthy twins did, most markedly in patients showing signs of disease activity. No difference in repertoire similarity was observed between concordant and discordant twins, possibly owing to limited statistical power. No single strong signal or clonotype linked to IBD turned up in the results, so the idea that one exists was not supported. IBD patients had lower TCRbeta repertoire diversity, measured by the inverse Simpson index, than their healthy co-twins. The analysis was unable to tell different T cell subtypes apart. Background noise and inter-individual variability may have been introduced into the repertoires by the differing immunosuppressive treatments among patients.

The germline V gene (reference sequence) gives CDR1 as LGHDT and CDR2 as YNNKEL. The CDR3 holds 17 amino acids from the cysteine to the phenylalanine. Only the protein sequence is given. An approximately 2.5 ml peripheral blood sample was drawn into PAXgene tubes per donor and stored at -80°C. Total RNA was isolated from whole blood with the PAXgene blood miRNA kit on an automated QIAcube, without T cell sorting. Peripheral blood from monozygotic twin pairs concordant or discordant for inflammatory bowel disease was subjected to deep TCRalpha and TCRbeta repertoire profiling with unique molecular barcoding. Smoking habits were recorded for all twin pairs, and individuals were classified as current, former or never smokers. Notes on this clonotype: Its binding antigen is unknown.

Library preparation was by 5' RACE. Preparation of each TCR library used approximately 4,000 ng of total RNA. For each sample, cDNA synthesis was carried out in eight separate reactions using SMARTScribe reverse transcriptase. During cDNA synthesis, unique molecular identifiers containing a 6-nucleotide sample barcode were introduced by template switching. TCRalpha and TCRbeta cDNA was amplified by two nested PCRs of around 15 and 9 cycles, with bead purification after each PCR. Before amplification, the cDNA was both treated with uracil DNA-glycosylase and purified with the QIAquick PCR purification kit. The second PCR added Illumina TruSeq-compatible adapters along with sample-specific barcodes. TapeStation and Qubit were used to check library quality and concentration, and 5 ng of each library went into the pool. Sequencing of pooled libraries was carried out on an Illumina HiSeq2500 single-index Rapid Run using 2 x 100 bp reads and custom sequencing primers. As for how the authors treated the data: MiGEC version 1.2.6 was used for UMI-based consensus assembly to correct PCR and sequencing errors. MiXCR version 2.1.1 was used for V(D)J alignment, clonotype assembly and CDR3 extraction. To normalise gene usage, clonotype sharing and MAIT/NKT TCR abundance, the top 1000, 10 000 and 20 000 clonotypes in each sample were analysed. After downsampling to 27 000 UMIs, diversity was calculated as the inverse Simpson index using the vegan R package. Statistical testing used paired Mann-Whitney U tests on the discordant twin pairs and applied Benjamini-Hochberg correction for multiple testing. The reads went through TCRdb reprocessing, and each CDR3 protein sequence gets one entry with no DNA. The V and J calls and clone size are TCRdb's, not the authors'. The sample's table covers more than 85,000 distinct CDR3 sequences. In total, the top ten clones hold over 10% of the sample.

This sequence originates from a human donor with ulcerative colitis or Crohn's disease, or a healthy co-twin of an affected twin (not recorded which). Sequences were obtained from blood. The rearrangement combines TRBV3-1 with TRBJ1-2; lacking DNA, the TRBD1 call made by TCRdb goes unchecked. For the CDR3, the sequence is CASTSGPSAHFDYGYTF.